The present T cell receptor (beta chain) was sequenced within a study of T cell responses to AZD1222 COVID-19 vaccine. CDR1 is SEHNR, CDR2 FQNEAQ, per germline (reference sequence). V was trimmed by 0 bases and J by 8 bases, leaving 17 bases between them. The length of the CDR3 is 16 residues. Measured with immunoSEQ multiplex PCR; TCRdb has only the in-frame clones, and not every one. The table shows about 140,000 clones, with 85% to 95% occurring only once. This chain uses TRBV7-9 with TRBJ1-3; TRBD1 is a possible D gene (6 bases). This TCR came from an adult who received the AZD1222 COVID-19 vaccine. Specimen: peripheral blood, collected 28 days after the second AZD1222 dose. Written as DNA, the CDR3 is TGTGCCAGCAGCTTAGCAAGACAGGCGGTGCCGGACACCATATATTTT. It yields the protein CASSLARQAVPDTIYF.